Reported below is one T cell receptor beta chain. Germline-derived CDR1 and CDR2 are GTSNPN and SVGIG (reference sequence). The length of the CDR3 is 14 residues. V gave up 3 bases and J gave up 6 bases; unmatched junction bases: 8. This entry is derived from a study of T cell responses to AZD1222 COVID-19 vaccine. The data were produced by immunoSEQ multiplex PCR, yet TCRdb's version contains in-frame clones alone and is incomplete. There are roughly 120,000 clones in the sample; roughly 93% occur only once, and approximately 7% lies in the top ten. This chain links TRBV30 with TRBJ2-1; TRBD2 agrees at 7 bases. This clonotype was obtained from an adult in good health. Sample: peripheral blood, taken on day 0 of AZD1222 vaccination. In DNA, the CDR3 is TGTGCCTGGAGCCACGGACTAGGTTCCAATGAGCAGTTCTTC. Protein: CAWSHGLGSNEQFF.